The sequence of this T cell receptor (beta chain) was determined in a study of blood T cell repertoires in COVID-19. The V segment lost 0 bases and the J segment 1 base; nucleotides outside the gene matches: 7. The CDR3 is 17 amino acids. Germline V lookup: CDR1 MGHRA, CDR2 YSYEKL. Repertoires were generated with immunoSEQ multiplex PCR, while TCRdb's copy carries only in-frame clones and drops some. Here the sample spans approximately 210,000 clones, more than 75% being singletons. The chain recombines TRBV4-1 with TRBJ1-1, with 8 bases that match TRBD1. The sample consisted of peripheral blood. The origin of this receptor is a woman between 40 and 55 years old with acute or convalescent COVID-19. CDR3 residues: CASSQDWDRIGNTEAFF. The CDR3 DNA reads TGCGCCAGCAGCCAAGATTGGGACAGGATTGGGAACACTGAAGCTTTCTTT.